The source of this TCR beta chain is a study of blood T cell repertoires in COVID-19 (dated by TCRdb to between 2020 and 2021). Regarding the research as a whole: Collaborator samples came from the United States, Italy and Spain and covered acute and convalescent phases of COVID-19. Where available, HLA class I and class II types were obtained from metadata supplied by the sample provider rather than from assay-based typing. The repertoires were released in a freely available public database intended as a resource for research on the immune response to SARS-CoV-2. The dataset comprised deeply sampled blood TCRbeta repertoires from subjects exposed to, actively infected with, or recovered from COVID-19. Samples were obtained from the ongoing ImmuneRACE study (first 160 participants) and from 1,254 subjects provided by 6 global collaborators. The material from the prospective study consisted of cDNA or gDNA derived from T cells, B-cell-depleted T cells, or PBMCs. The sample metadata nearly always contained a de-identified subject ID, COVID-19 status, age in years and sex. General conclusions and limits of the study: The quantity of clinical and demographic metadata differed by source and by participant and was supplied without curation.

CDR1 and CDR2 are read off the germline V gene (reference sequence) as MNHEY and SMNVEV. V loses 3 bases, J loses 7 bases, and the germline ends lie 10 bases apart. The CDR3 covers 13 residues, taking in both the cysteine and the phenylalanine. CDR3 DNA only is kept here, 39 bases in frame from base 1. Whole blood was collected in K2EDTA tubes by collaborating institutions according to the institutions' own protocols. For TCRbeta analysis, collaborators shipped samples as frozen whole blood, isolated PBMCs, or DNA extracted from either of those sample types. TCRbeta CDR3 regions were amplified from genomic DNA by means of the immunoSEQ Assay, a bias-controlled multiplex PCR. The authors processed their data as follows. Nucleated cell counts per sample were estimated from amplification of reference gene primers within the assay. To quantify the absolute abundance of each unique TCRbeta CDR3 rearrangement, sequence reads were collapsed and filtered. For each sample, productive Simpson clonality was calculated by taking the square root of Simpson's diversity index across productive rearrangements. TCRdb carries this immuneACCESS record with in-frame sequences only. Its versions omit some clonotypes, under half of them owing to an unresolved V gene in the studies checked, with the rest unexplained. Clone size and the V and J calls come from that table; the DNA yielded D and trimming. For this sample the table gives approximately 150,000 clones, of which approximately 80% were detected only once. The top ten clones comprise approximately 4.6% of the sample.

Worth noting for this clone: Its antigen is still unknown. Within one base of it there is no much larger clone, and no base qualities were kept.

Input material: peripheral blood. This TCR derives from a human donor in a cohort sampled during active COVID-19. The chain links TRBV27 with TRBJ2-1; the D gene is perhaps TRBD1, on 6 matching bases. The bases are TGTGCCAGCAGTTTCAGGGGTGGGAATGAGCAGTTCTTC. This translates into CASSFRGGNEQFF.